The clone carrying this T cell receptor (beta chain) came up once. The antigen remains unidentified. A second PCR of roughly 7 to 11 cycles used a sample-barcoded 5' primer and a J-beta primer mix. TCRdb ran MiXCR on the 5' RACE reads and lists one entry per CDR3 protein. In the table there are roughly 1.9 million distinct CDR3 sequences, 35% to 50% of which are singletons. This entry comes from a study of blood T cells in healthy people across ages. Study background: When template switching was applied, about one barcoded beta molecule was captured per two T cells.

Trimming cost V 6 bases and J 3 bases, with 27 bases left between them. This CDR3 region has 19 residues. Germline CDR1 and CDR2: MNHNS and SASEGT. Notes on the study in general: The study regarded diversity estimates from one million T cells as underestimates.

This clonotype was obtained from a human donor in good health. The sequenced material came from blood. The V and J genes are TRBV6-1 and TRBJ1-5, with D perhaps matching TRBD1 (5 bases). Here the CDR3 reads CASSPLGEGLRGYNQPQHF. CDR3 nucleotides: TGTGCCAGCAGCCCCCTCGGGGAGGGGCTCCGGGGATACAATCAGCCCCAGCATTTT.